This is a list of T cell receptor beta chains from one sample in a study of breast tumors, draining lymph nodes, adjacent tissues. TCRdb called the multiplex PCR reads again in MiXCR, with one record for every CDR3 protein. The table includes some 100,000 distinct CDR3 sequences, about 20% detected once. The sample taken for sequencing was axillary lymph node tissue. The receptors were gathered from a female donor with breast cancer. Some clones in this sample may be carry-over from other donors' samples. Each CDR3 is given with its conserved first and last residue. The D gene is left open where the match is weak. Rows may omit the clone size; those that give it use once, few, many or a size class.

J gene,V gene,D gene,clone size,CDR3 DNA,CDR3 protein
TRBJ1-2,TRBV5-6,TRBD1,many,TGTGCTACCCGGACAGGGGGCAATGGGGATGGCTACACCTTC,CATRTGGNGDGYTF
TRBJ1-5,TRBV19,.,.,TGTGCCAGTAGTATAGGGGATTTGCTGAGGGGGTATAGCAATCAGCCCCAGCATTTT,CASSIGDLLRGYSNQPQHF
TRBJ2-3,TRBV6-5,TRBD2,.,TGTGCCAGCAGGCGGGGGGCTAGCGGGGTTCCCGCAGATACGCAGTATTTT,CASRRGASGVPADTQYF
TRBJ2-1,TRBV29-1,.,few,TGCAGCGTTGCAAGTGGCAATGAGCAGTTCTTC,CSVASGNEQFF
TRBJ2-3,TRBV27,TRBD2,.,TGTGCCAGCAGGGGGAGGGTGGATACGCAGTATTTT,CASRGRVDTQYF
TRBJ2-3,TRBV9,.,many,TGTGCCAGCAGCCTCCGTCCACATCTGGAGGGGGGCAGAGATACGCAGTATTTT,CASSLRPHLEGGRDTQYF
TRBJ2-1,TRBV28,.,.,TGTGCCAGCAGTTTCCAGACAGGTTACTACAATGAGCAGTTCTTC,CASSFQTGYYNEQFF
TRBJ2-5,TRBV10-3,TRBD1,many,TGTGCCATCAGTTCCGGCCCGGGACAGGGTCAAGAGACCCAGTACTTC,CAISSGPGQGQETQYF
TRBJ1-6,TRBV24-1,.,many,TGTGCCACCAACTCCTGGTCACCCCTCCACTTT,CATNSWSPLHF
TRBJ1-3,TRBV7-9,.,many,TGTGCCAGCAGCTTAGGACCCCTAGGCCAGAGCTCTGGAAACACCATATATTTT,CASSLGPLGQSSGNTIYF